The rows below give T cell receptor beta chains drawn from one sample of a study of OX40 agonist ivuxolimab in advanced cancers. This table comes from immunoSEQ multiplex PCR, and its TCRdb copy is limited to in-frame clones, with some not included. The table shows 11,000 to 15,000 clones, with more than 65% occurring only once. The sample here was CD4+ or CD8+ T cells sorted from blood, taken in a trial of the OX40 agonist ivuxolimab. The receptors stem from an adult with an advanced solid tumor such as melanoma, head and neck, liver or kidney cancer. Both conserved end residues are part of each CDR3. The D gene is left open where the match is weak. The size entry is marked missing in some rows and otherwise reads once, few, many or a size class.

CDR3aa	CDR3nt	j_gene	d_gene	abundance	v_gene
CASSLAGYDEQFF	TGCGCCAGCAGCCTCGCGGGATATGATGAGCAGTTCTTC	TRBJ2-1	NA	NA	TRBV4-1
CASRLGFGTGHEQYF	TGTGCCAGCCGCCTAGGGTTCGGGACAGGGCACGAGCAGTACTTC	TRBJ2-7	TRBD1	NA	TRBV27
CASSLSSGDYEQYF	TGTGCCAGCAGTTTGTCGAGCGGGGACTACGAGCAGTACTTC	TRBJ2-7	TRBD2	once	TRBV28
CASSLWYEQYF	TGTGCCAGCAGTCTCTGGTACGAGCAGTACTTC	TRBJ2-7	NA	NA	TRBV5-5
CASSLVGGDEQYF	TGTGCCAGCTCACTAGTGGGGGGAGACGAGCAGTACTTC	TRBJ2-7	NA	NA	TRBV18
CASSFFGTSYNEQFF	TGTGCCAGTAGTTTCTTCGGGACAAGCTACAATGAGCAGTTCTTC	TRBJ2-1	NA	few	TRBV19
CASSYSGQRDYSSYEQYF	TGTGCCAGCAGTTACTCCGGGCAGCGGGACTATTCCTCCTACGAGCAGTACTTC	TRBJ2-7	TRBD2	NA	TRBV6-8
CASSVDSSYNEQFF	TGTGCCAGCAGCGTAGACAGCTCCTACAATGAGCAGTTCTTC	TRBJ2-1	NA	NA	TRBV9
CASSLGQGNGSPLHF	TGTGCCAGCAGCTTGGGACAGGGAAACGGTTCACCCCTCCACTTT	TRBJ1-6	TRBD1	medium-sized	TRBV4-2
CASSLGDAGELFF	TGTGCCAGCAGTTTAGGGGACGCCGGGGAGCTGTTTTTT	TRBJ2-2	NA	NA	TRBV27
CASSAPAGGRGASDTQYF	TGTGCCAGCAGCGCTCCTGCGGGGGGGAGAGGGGCATCAGATACGCAGTATTTT	TRBJ2-3	TRBD2	NA	TRBV9
CATSRDTSGSSYEQYF	TGTGCCACCAGCAGAGATACTAGCGGGAGCTCCTACGAGCAGTACTTC	TRBJ2-7	TRBD2	NA	TRBV15
CASSELLTLTGEAFF	TGTGCCAGCAGTGAATTGCTTACCCTGACAGGTGAAGCTTTCTTT	TRBJ1-1	NA	NA	TRBV2
CASSVAGTSSGANVLTF	TGTGCCAGCAGCGTAGCCGGGACTAGCTCTGGGGCCAACGTCCTGACTTTC	TRBJ2-6	TRBD2	once	TRBV9
CASSLGLQGPGNTIYF	TGTGCCAGCAGCTTAGGACTACAGGGTCCTGGAAACACCATATATTTT	TRBJ1-3	NA	few	TRBV7-9
CASSLGTGGTDTQYF	TGTGCCAGCAGCTTAGGGACAGGGGGGACAGATACGCAGTATTTT	TRBJ2-3	TRBD1	NA	TRBV11-2
CASNPGGSYNEQFF	TGTGCCAGCAATCCGGGAGGCTCCTACAATGAGCAGTTCTTC	TRBJ2-1	TRBD2	NA	TRBV6-1
CASSLGTEQYF	TGTGCCAGCAGTTTAGGGACTGAGCAGTACTTC	TRBJ2-7	NA	NA	TRBV27
CASSSGFSYEQYF	TGTGCCAGCAGTTCCGGGTTCTCCTACGAGCAGTACTTC	TRBJ2-7	NA	once	TRBV6-1
CASSPRGTYEQYF	TGTGCCAGCAGCCCCCGGGGTACCTACGAGCAGTACTTC	TRBJ2-7	NA	NA	TRBV13
CATSRGGGLGGEAFF	TGTGCCACCAGCAGGGGAGGGGGCCTTGGCGGTGAAGCTTTCTTT	TRBJ1-1	TRBD1	NA	TRBV15
CASSPTRQHEQYF	TGTGCCAGCAGTCCTACCCGGCAACACGAGCAGTACTTC	TRBJ2-7	NA	NA	TRBV27
CASSQEFGLGPNEQFF	TGTGCCAGCAGCCAAGAATTTGGGTTGGGGCCCAATGAGCAGTTCTTC	TRBJ2-1	NA	NA	TRBV4-2
CASSPRAPFTDTQYF	TGCGCCAGCAGCCCACGGGCCCCCTTCACAGATACGCAGTATTTT	TRBJ2-3	NA	few	TRBV4-1
CASSLDSPKLPQYF	TGCGCCAGCAGCTTGGATAGTCCCAAACTTCCGCAGTACTTC	TRBJ2-7	NA	NA	TRBV5-1
CASSPGNLDRVNEQFF	TGTGCCAGCAGCCCCGGAAATTTGGACAGGGTCAATGAGCAGTTCTTC	TRBJ2-1	TRBD1	NA	TRBV7-6
CSVELGEQYF	TGCAGCGTTGAATTAGGCGAGCAGTACTTC	TRBJ2-7	NA	NA	TRBV29-1
CAISTGTSRYNEQFF	TGTGCCATCAGTACCGGGACTAGCAGGTACAATGAGCAGTTCTTC	TRBJ2-1	TRBD2	NA	TRBV10-3
CASSSTGTSYEQYF	TGTGCCAGCAGCTCGACCGGGACTAGCTACGAGCAGTACTTC	TRBJ2-7	TRBD2	few	TRBV7-9
CASSPPGTSVTDTQYF	TGTGCCAGCAGTCCCCCCGGGACATCTGTGACAGATACGCAGTATTTT	TRBJ2-3	NA	NA	TRBV27
CASSGGSGVQETQYF	TGTGCCAGCAGCGGGGGATCAGGGGTACAAGAGACCCAGTACTTC	TRBJ2-5	NA	NA	TRBV13
CASRPGQGNYGYTF	TGTGCCAGCCGGCCGGGACAGGGGAACTATGGCTACACCTTC	TRBJ1-2	TRBD1	large	TRBV27
CASSLDQFYEQYF	TGTGCCAGCAGCTTGGATCAGTTCTACGAGCAGTACTTC	TRBJ2-7	NA	NA	TRBV5-6
CASSQEVGTSVYNEQFF	TGTGCCAGCAGCCAAGAAGTAGGGACTAGCGTCTACAATGAGCAGTTCTTC	TRBJ2-1	TRBD2	NA	TRBV14
CASSLPGRSTDTQYF	TGTGCCAGCAGCTTACCGGGACGAAGCACAGATACGCAGTATTTT	TRBJ2-3	NA	NA	TRBV7-9
CASSFGTGGARNEQFF	TGCGCCAGCAGCTTCGGGACAGGGGGAGCTAGGAATGAGCAGTTCTTC	TRBJ2-1	TRBD1	NA	TRBV5-1
CASSLGVGVNEQFF	TGTGCCAGCAGCTTAGGGGTGGGGGTCAATGAGCAGTTCTTC	TRBJ2-1	NA	NA	TRBV11-3
CASSIYGRSTYEQYF	TGTGCCAGTAGTATCTATGGCAGGTCAACCTACGAGCAGTACTTC	TRBJ2-7	NA	NA	TRBV19
CASSLYDSTSLQNYGYTF	TGCGCCAGCAGCTTGTATGACTCAACTAGCCTACAAAACTATGGCTACACCTTC	TRBJ1-2	NA	NA	TRBV5-1
CASSVGQGDYEQYF	TGTGCCAGCAGCGTAGGGCAGGGGGATTACGAGCAGTACTTC	TRBJ2-7	TRBD1	NA	TRBV7-6
CAISDQLMGQRFWNEQFF	TGTGCCATCAGTGACCAATTAATGGGACAGAGGTTCTGGAATGAGCAGTTCTTC	TRBJ2-1	TRBD1	NA	TRBV10-3
CASSPTLTREQYF	TGTGCCAGCAGCCCGACTCTAACGCGGGAGCAGTACTTC	TRBJ2-7	NA	NA	TRBV7-9
CASSYRTGVSYNEQFF	TGTGCCAGCTCATATCGGACAGGGGTCTCCTACAATGAGCAGTTCTTC	TRBJ2-1	TRBD1	NA	TRBV18
CASSRWTNEQFF	TGCGCCAGCAGCCGATGGACTAATGAGCAGTTCTTC	TRBJ2-1	NA	few	TRBV4-1
CASSEKRLAGGLYNEQFF	TGTGCCAGCAGTGAAAAGAGACTAGCGGGAGGACTTTACAATGAGCAGTTCTTC	TRBJ2-1	TRBD2	NA	TRBV2
CASSEGRTSGPNTGELFF	TGTGCCAGCAGCGAGGGACGGACTAGCGGGCCGAACACCGGGGAGCTGTTTTTT	TRBJ2-2	TRBD2	NA	TRBV9
CASSLTSGPVHQPQHF	TGTGCCAGCAGCTTAACTTCCGGGCCAGTCCATCAGCCCCAGCATTTT	TRBJ1-5	NA	NA	TRBV7-8
CASSIGQRDIQYF	TGTGCCAGCAGCATCGGACAGCGGGACATTCAGTACTTC	TRBJ2-4	NA	NA	TRBV9
CASTLAGGNTGELFF	TGTGCCAGCACCTTAGCGGGAGGGAACACCGGGGAGCTGTTTTTT	TRBJ2-2	TRBD2	NA	TRBV6-5
CASSLSRGYLPRRPQHF	TGTGCCAGCAGTTTATCTCGGGGGTACTTACCTCGGCGACCCCAGCATTTT	TRBJ1-5	NA	NA	TRBV28
CASSLTSGRPYEQYF	TGTGCCAGCAGCCTGACTAGCGGGAGGCCCTACGAGCAGTACTTC	TRBJ2-7	TRBD2	few	TRBV7-9
CASSSGLLSSYNEQFF	TGTGCCAGCAGCTCGGGACTCCTGAGCTCCTACAATGAGCAGTTCTTC	TRBJ2-1	NA	NA	TRBV7-2